Following are 19 T cell receptor beta chains from one sample sequenced in a study of blood T cell repertoires in COVID-19. Sequencing was performed with immunoSEQ multiplex PCR; in TCRdb, only in-frame clones are kept and a portion is missing. The sample has approximately 150,000 clones, 85% to 90% seen once; the top ten hold 2% to 2.5%. Source material: peripheral blood. These TCRs come from a man between 45 and 60 years old who had recovered from COVID-19.

The J gene is TRBJ2-5, the V gene TRBV3-1 (or the pseudogene TRBV3-2); D possibly corresponds to TRBD1 (5 bases). V was shortened by 1 base and J by 2 bases, with 17 bases between the two germline ends. CDR1 and CDR2 (germline): LGHDT, YNNKEL (reference sequence). The CDR3 is 17 residues long. Written as DNA, the CDR3 is TGTGCCAGCAGCCAAGGCGGCAGGGAAATATTTCAAGAGACCCAGTACTTC. Translating gives CASSQGGREIFQETQYF.

This chain uses TRBV28 with TRBJ1-2; D remains unclear. The CDR3 is 13 residues long. The germline V gene has CDR1 MDHEN and CDR2 SYDVKM. With 6 bases removed from V and 4 bases from J, the gap between germline ends came to 12 bases. The CDR3 DNA reads as TGTGCCAGCAGCTCTGGGCCCGTCTATGGCTACACCTTC. Translation gives CASSSGPVYGYTF.

V gene TRBV10-3 combines with J gene TRBJ1-1, with 11 bases fitting TRBD1. The V and J ends lost 0 bases and 4 bases, in that order; junction bases with no gene match: 4. CDR3 length equals 16 residues. CDR1 and CDR2 from the germline V gene are ENHRY and SYGVKD. The chain's CDR3 is CAISESQGTGGTEAFF. The CDR3 DNA reads TGTGCCATCAGTGAGTCTCAGGGGACAGGGGGCACTGAAGCTTTCTTT.

The rearrangement links TRBV24-1 to TRBJ2-2; maybe TRBD2 (5 bases). The CDR3 sequence is 16 residues long. The germline CDR1 and CDR2 sequences are KGHDR and SFDVKD. Deletions cut 6 bases from V and 3 bases from J, with 16 bases between. DNA for the CDR3: TGTGCCACCAGTTCTGGCCCCGGGAAGGACACCGGGGAGCTGTTTTTT. Its translation: CATSSGPGKDTGELFF.

The chain's CDR3 is CASSLGGQGTEAFF. CDR3 sequence (DNA): TGTGCCAGCAGTTTGGGGGGGCAAGGAACTGAAGCTTTCTTT. The gene calls are TRBV28 and TRBJ1-1; D possibly corresponds to TRBD1 (6 bases). The CDR3 is 14 amino acids. The germline V gene encodes CDR1 MDHEN and CDR2 SYDVKM. The V end was cut by 3 bases, the J end by 5 bases, with 13 bases between.

This chain connects TRBV3-1 (or the pseudogene TRBV3-2) to TRBJ2-5; D not certain. V was trimmed by 1 base and J by 5 bases, leaving 17 bases between them. Germline V gene data show CDR1 as LGHDT and CDR2 as YNNKEL (reference sequence). The CDR3 is made up of 16 amino acids. The CDR3 DNA sequence: TGTGCCAGCAGCCAAGGGTCGAACTACCCTACCGAGACCCAGTACTTC. Translation: CASSQGSNYPTETQYF.

The chain is built from TRBV14 and TRBJ1-1; weak D call: TRBD1 (6 bases). V dropped 3 bases and J dropped 5 bases, with 19 bases sitting between them. CDR3 length equals 16 residues. Germline V lookup: CDR1 SGHDN, CDR2 FVKESK. The CDR3 loop is CASSQALGAGETEAFF. As DNA, the CDR3 is TGTGCCAGCAGCCAGGCCCTGGGTGCAGGGGAGACTGAAGCTTTCTTT.

There are a few counts of this clone. The J gene is TRBJ1-6, the V gene TRBV2; weak D call: TRBD1 (5 bases). The CDR3 length is 14 residues. With 6 bases removed from V and 5 bases from J, the gap between germline ends came to 11 bases. The germline V gene has CDR1 SNHLY and CDR2 FYNNEI. The CDR3 region has the DNA TGTGCCAGCAGCTCAGAAGGGGATAATTCACCCCTCCACTTT. Its protein is CASSSEGDNSPLHF. The complete variable domain, with remaining parts taken from reference TRBV2 and TRBJ1-6, reads EPEVTQTPSHQVTQMGQEVILRCVPISNHLYFYWYRQILGQKVEFLVSFYNNEISEKSEIFDDQFSVERPDGSNFTLKIRSTKLEDSAMYFCASSSEGDNSPLHFGNGTRLTVT.

V and J are TRBV7-2 and TRBJ1-1; a weak D match, TRBD1 (5 bases). Trimming left V 9 bases short and J 6 bases short, with 20 bases between. The V gene's germline CDR1 is SGHTA and CDR2 FQGNSA. CDR3 length: 14 residues. The CDR3 protein is CASLGGPTGAEAFF. The CDR3 DNA reads as TGTGCCAGTCTGGGGGGACCCACGGGCGCTGAAGCTTTCTTT.

This clone was seen only once. The V gene is TRBV6-4, the J gene TRBJ2-7; no clear D. Trimming took off 10 bases at V and 7 bases at J, with 23 bases between the two ends. Germline V gives CDR1 MRHNA, CDR2 SNTAGT. This CDR3 region has 14 residues. CDR3 in amino acids: CATVNYGNHTEQYF. CDR3 bases: TGTGCCACCGTTAACTACGGCAACCACACGGAGCAGTACTTC.

J is TRBJ2-3 and V is TRBV7-2, with 11 bases lining up with TRBD2. The CDR3 covers 17 residues. Germline CDR1 reads SGHTA; CDR2 reads FQGNSA. J gave up 2 bases and V 1 base, and 5 bases lay outside the gene matches. The CDR3 sequence is CASSLGFSGGATDTQYF. The CDR3 coding sequence is TGTGCCAGCAGCTTAGGATTTAGCGGGGGGGCCACAGATACGCAGTATTTT.

The DNA for the CDR3 is TGTGCCAGCAGCTTGGTGGTCAGGGGGCCATTAAGGGACACTGAAGCTTTCTTT. The encoded protein is CASSLVVRGPLRDTEAFF. V usage is TRBV5-5 and J usage is TRBJ1-1; 8 bases are shared with TRBD1. This CDR3 comprises 18 residues. J was trimmed by 3 bases and V by 0 bases; bases with no gene match: 13. From germline, CDR1 is SGHKS and CDR2 YYEKEE (reference sequence).

This chain connects TRBV25-1 to TRBJ2-3, with 9 bases that match TRBD2. V shed 6 bases, J shed 2 bases, and the junction held 9 bases outside the gene matches. The germline V gene has CDR1 MGHDK and CDR2 SYGVNS. This CDR3 contains 16 residues. CDR3 loop: CASSLASGAFTDTQYF. For the CDR3, the DNA is TGTGCCAGCAGCCTTGCTAGCGGGGCCTTCACAGATACGCAGTATTTT.

This CDR3 is CASSLAGSSGGLQETQYF. The CDR3 region has the DNA TGTGCCAGCAGCTTGGCGGGATCTAGCGGGGGCCTTCAAGAGACCCAGTACTTC. The chain combines TRBV5-4 with TRBJ2-5; 10 bases map to TRBD2. This CDR3 comprises 18 residues. CDR1 is SGHNT, CDR2 YYREEE, per germline (reference sequence). Germline trimming cut 0 bases from V and 2 bases from J; bases unmatched to any gene: 10.

The table lists this clone with a count of one. J is TRBJ1-5 and V is TRBV7-8; no firm D call. From germline, CDR1 is SGHVS and CDR2 FQNEAQ. This CDR3 region has 13 residues. V lost 3 bases, J lost 6 bases, and 9 bases lay in between. The CDR3 DNA reads as TGTGCCAGCAGCTTGACGCGGGGTCAGCCCCAGCATTTT. Its translation: CASSLTRGQPQHF.

The chain carries TRBV7-3 and TRBJ1-2; the D gene is possibly TRBD1 (6 bases). Germline V lookup: CDR1 SGHTA, CDR2 FQGTGA. V was shortened by 2 bases and J by 4 bases, with 14 bases between the two germline ends. This CDR3 comprises 15 residues. The CDR3 loop reads CASSLSGVGSYGYTF. CDR3 sequence (DNA): TGTGCCAGCAGCTTATCAGGGGTCGGAAGCTATGGCTACACCTTC. The variable domain in full, completed from reference TRBV7-3 and TRBJ1-2, reads GAGVSQTPSNKVTEKGKYVELRCDPISGHTALYWYRQSLGQGPEFLIYFQGTGAADDSGLPNDRFFAVRPEGSVSTLKIQRTERGDSAVYLCASSLSGVGSYGYTFGSGTRLTVV.

The gene calls are TRBV5-1 and TRBJ2-1; D may be TRBD2 (6 bases). The CDR3 runs 16 residues. The V end was cut by 2 bases, the J end by 1 base, with 13 bases between. Germline CDR1 SGHRS, CDR2 YFSETQ. CDR3 loop: CASSLRNSGSYNEQFF. The CDR3 nucleotides read TGCGCCAGCAGCTTAAGGAATAGCGGATCCTACAATGAGCAGTTCTTC.

J is TRBJ2-2 and V is TRBV5-1; the match to TRBD2 covers 8 bases. CDR1 and CDR2 from the germline V gene are SGHRS and YFSETQ. V dropped 4 bases and J dropped 8; count of bases not matched to a gene: 10. The CDR3 totals 15 residues. The CDR3 spells CASSPIPGGSGELFF. The CDR3 nucleotides read TGCGCCAGCAGCCCTATTCCGGGAGGGTCTGGGGAGCTGTTTTTT.

The chain employs TRBV7-9 and TRBJ2-3; D is perhaps TRBD2 (5 bases). With 4 bases removed from V and 7 bases from J, the gap between germline ends came to 18 bases. The CDR3 loop spans 15 amino acids. Germline V lookup: CDR1 SEHNR, CDR2 FQNEAQ (reference sequence). CDR3 nucleotides: TGTGCCAGCAGCTCCACCGGGGTGGAATCGAATACGCAGTATTTT. Translated, it gives CASSSTGVESNTQYF.